The present T cell receptor beta chain was sequenced within a study of T cells after somatic rescue of genetic block. Generated by immunoSEQ multiplex PCR, the TCRdb table keeps only in-frame clones and is missing some. Among some 70,000 clones, about nine tenths were seen once, and the ten largest hold roughly 2.8%. Trimming pared 5 bases from V and 3 bases from J, leaving 25 bases between. This CDR3 has 18 residues. CDR1 is MNHEY, CDR2 SMNVEV, per germline (reference sequence). Material: peripheral blood mononuclear cells (PBMCs). The sequence was collected from a man aged 25-45 years. The chain carries TRBV27 and TRBJ1-2; perhaps TRBD1 as D (6 bases). For the CDR3, the DNA is TGTGCCAGCAGTCCTCTGGACAGCCCCTCTCTACAGCACTATGGCTACACCTTC. Amino acids: CASSPLDSPSLQHYGYTF.